This T cell receptor (beta chain) was sequenced in a study of cytomegalovirus exposure and HLA in healthy donors. Primers for the PCR totalled 60 Vbeta and 13 Jbeta. Profiling relied on immunoSEQ multiplex PCR, and the TCRdb table lists in-frame clones only, not all of them. The table includes about 200,000 clones, more than 75% detected once. This clone appeared a single time. What it recognizes is unknown. The germline V gene has CDR1 GTSNPN and CDR2 SVGIG (reference sequence). Trimming took 2 bases from V and 6 from J; bases not matched to a gene: 9. The CDR3 contains 14 residues. Study-wide findings and caveats: A cluster of highly shared sequence variants was likely a sequencing artifact.

The TCR originated in a woman aged 40 to 49 in good health and CMV-seronegative. Sequencing was done on a sample of PBMCs. The chain combines TRBV30 with TRBJ2-7, with 8 bases fitting TRBD1. The CDR3 nucleotides read TGTGCCTGGAGTCAATCAGGGGGCCTGATCGAGCAGTACTTC. It specifies CAWSQSGGLIEQYF. The whole variable domain, remainder taken from reference TRBV30 and TRBJ2-7, is SQTIHQWPATLVQPVGSPLSLECTVEGTSNPNLYWYRQAAGRGLQLLFYSVGIGQISSEVPQNLSASRPQDRQFILSSKKLLLSDSGFYLCAWSQSGGLIEQYFGPGTRLTVT.